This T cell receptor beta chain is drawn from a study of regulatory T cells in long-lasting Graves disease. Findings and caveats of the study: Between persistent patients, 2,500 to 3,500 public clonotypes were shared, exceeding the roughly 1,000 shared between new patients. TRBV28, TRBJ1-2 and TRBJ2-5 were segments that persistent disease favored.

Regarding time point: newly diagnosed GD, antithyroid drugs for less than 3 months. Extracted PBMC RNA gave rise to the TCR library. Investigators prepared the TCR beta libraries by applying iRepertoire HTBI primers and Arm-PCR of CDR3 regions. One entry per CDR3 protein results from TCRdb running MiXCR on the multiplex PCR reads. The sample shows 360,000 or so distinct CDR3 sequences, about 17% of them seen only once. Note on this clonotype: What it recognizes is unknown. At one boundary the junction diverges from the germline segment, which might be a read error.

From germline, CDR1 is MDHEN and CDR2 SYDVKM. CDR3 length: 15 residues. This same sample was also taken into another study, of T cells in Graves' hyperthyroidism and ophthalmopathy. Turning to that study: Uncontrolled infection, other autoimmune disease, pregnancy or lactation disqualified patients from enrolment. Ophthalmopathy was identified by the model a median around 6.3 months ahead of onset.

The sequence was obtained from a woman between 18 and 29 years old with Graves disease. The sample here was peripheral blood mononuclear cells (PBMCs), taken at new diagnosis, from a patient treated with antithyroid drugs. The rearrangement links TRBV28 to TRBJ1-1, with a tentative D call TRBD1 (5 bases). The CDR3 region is CAGSWGLRANTEAFF. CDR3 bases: TGTGCCGGCAGTTGGGGCCTGAGGGCGAACACTGAAGCTTTCTTT.